This TCR beta chain is drawn from a study of CD4 T cells in relation to SARS-CoV-2 and coronaviruses. Overall study context: TCR beta CDR3s were sequenced after approximately ten-day antigen culture of PBMCs. Controls used an HIV-1 Nef peptide pool or no peptide.

Assay used: immunoSEQ multiplex PCR; TCRdb lists only in-frame clones, some missing. This table has 26,000 or so clones, 74% appearing once. The CDR3 has 14 residues. The V end was cut by 3 bases, the J end by 5 bases, with 11 bases between. CDR1 and CDR2 (germline): LNHDA, SQIVND (reference sequence). Notes on this clone: Its specificity is not known.

CD4+ T cells from unexposed donors were obtained before the COVID-19 pandemic (2011-2018). Isolation of CD4+ T cells took place after approximately 10 days in culture. Sequencing was performed on CD4+ T cells from PBMCs, cultured in vitro. The receptor comes from a human donor in good health. This chain links TRBV19 with TRBJ2-1; D is possibly TRBD2 (7 bases). The CDR3 sequence is CASSMRRGHNEQFF. As DNA, the CDR3 is TGTGCCAGTAGTATGAGGCGGGGGCACAATGAGCAGTTCTTC.